This T cell receptor (beta chain) was observed in a study of OX40 agonist ivuxolimab in advanced cancers. Study-wide background: A diagnosis of hepatocellular carcinoma, melanoma, renal cell or head and neck cancer was present in dose-escalation patients. Patients achieving partial responses numbered three: one hepatocellular carcinoma case and two cutaneous melanoma cases. Participants averaged 60 years of age (range 23 to 79) and were around 80% male. Study observations and caveats: Among the lowest peripheral clonal expansion occurred in 0.1-3.0 mg/kg partial responders.

Measured with immunoSEQ multiplex PCR; TCRdb has only the in-frame clones, and not every one. The table lists fewer than 70,000 clones, less than 85% of them singletons. About this clone: The antigen is unknown.

CDR3 length equals 16 residues. Germline V gene sequence: CDR1 SGHRS, CDR2 YFSETQ. The V gene lost 4 bases and the J gene lost 0 bases, with 13 bases spanning the gap. The TCR comes from an adult with an advanced solid tumor such as melanoma, head and neck, liver or kidney cancer. Sequencing used CD4+ or CD8+ T cells sorted from blood, obtained in a trial of the OX40 agonist ivuxolimab. The chain couples TRBV5-1 to TRBJ2-2, with D possibly TRBD1 on 6 matching bases. The CDR3 bases are TGCGCCAGCAGCCTTGCAGGGGACACGAACACCGGGGAGCTGTTTTTT. Protein product: CASSLAGDTNTGELFF.